This passage covers 4 T cell receptor beta chains from one sample sequenced in a study of blood T cell repertoires in COVID-19. Sequencing used immunoSEQ multiplex PCR; TCRdb keeps in-frame clones, though not all of them. The sample lists about 180,000 clones, more than 80% occurring once. The specimen sequenced was PBMCs or T cells enriched from blood (not recorded which). These receptors all stem from a man between 40 and 49 years old who had recovered from COVID-19.

The chain combines TRBV7-3 with TRBJ1-1; TRBD1 agrees at 10 bases. Germline-derived CDR1 and CDR2 are SGHTA and FQGTGA. CDR3 length: 16 amino acids. Germline trimming cut 1 base from V and 5 bases from J; bases unmatched to any gene: 7. The CDR3 bases are TGTGCCAGCAGCTTAAGTCGGACAGGGGGTTGGACTGAAGCTTTCTTT. It encodes CASSLSRTGGWTEAFF.

The chain links TRBV5-1 to TRBJ1-1; TRBD1 is a possible D gene (5 bases). The CDR3 length is 16 residues. Trimming took off 4 bases at V and 4 bases at J, with 20 bases between the two ends. Germline lookup yields CDR1 SGHRS and CDR2 YFSETQ. The CDR3 here is CASSPTSGGASTEAFF. CDR3 sequence (DNA): TGCGCCAGCAGCCCTACCTCAGGAGGGGCAAGCACTGAAGCTTTCTTT. Combining the CDR3 with reference TRBV5-1 and TRBJ1-1 gives the whole variable domain KAGVTQTPRYLIKTRGQQVTLSCSPISGHRSVSWYQQTPGQGLQFLFEYFSETQRNKGNFPGRFSGRQFSNSRSEMNVSTLELGDSALYLCASSPTSGGASTEAFFGQGTRLTVV.

This chain joins TRBV5-1 and TRBJ2-7; D is unclear. Trimming left V 0 bases short and J 3 bases short, with 10 bases between. The CDR3 is 14 residues long. Germline CDR1 SGHRS, CDR2 YFSETQ. The CDR3 spells CASSLVLARYEQYF. CDR3 nucleotide sequence: TGCGCCAGCAGCTTGGTCTTAGCCCGCTACGAGCAGTACTTC.

The DNA of the CDR3 is TGTGCCAGCAGTACCCTCGGTACCTACGAGCAGTACTTC. This codes for CASSTLGTYEQYF. The chain uses TRBV12-3 or TRBV12-4 and TRBJ2-7; D ambiguous. The length of the CDR3 is 13 residues. V dropped 5 bases and J dropped 2 bases, with 10 bases sitting between them.